These T cell receptor beta chains were read from a single sample in a study of monozygotic twins with inflammatory bowel disease. TCRdb reprocessed the 5' RACE reads and reports one entry per CDR3 protein, with no DNA. The table gives 350,000 to 400,000 distinct CDR3 sequences; the top ten clones make up 2.6% of it. The sequenced sample consisted of blood. Receptors were obtained from a human donor with ulcerative colitis or Crohn's disease, or a healthy co-twin of an affected twin (not recorded which). Both conserved end residues are part of each CDR3.

CSAPVPTGLYGYTF	TRBV20-1	TRBJ1-2
CSAPDYGTDEGTEAFF	TRBV20-1	TRBJ1-1
CASSLGGQGAEDTQYF	TRBV5-1	TRBJ2-3
CASSSQDSSVTEAFF	TRBV7-2	TRBJ1-1
CATSREFGLDQPQHF	TRBV15	TRBJ1-5
CSAWQGISNQPQHF	TRBV20-1	TRBJ1-5
CASSLDPHYGYTF	TRBV5-1	TRBJ1-2
CASSGDTQETQYF	TRBV2	TRBJ2-5
CAWSTVTDTQYF	TRBV30	TRBJ2-3
CASSPSGVDTQYF	TRBV11-3	TRBJ2-3
CASSLWPTGTMGEKLFF	TRBV28	TRBJ1-4
CASSLGDRGIGSNQPQHF	TRBV5-5	TRBJ1-5
CATTSGAEAFF	TRBV19	TRBJ1-1
CATSDFRGLGTDTQYF	TRBV24-1	TRBJ2-3
CASSLSPGFNQPQHF	TRBV5-5	TRBJ1-5
CASNHDRQGPTDTQYF	TRBV28	TRBJ2-3